This entry lists 7 T cell receptor beta chains sequenced from one sample in a study of blood T cell repertoires in COVID-19. The assay was immunoSEQ multiplex PCR, and TCRdb's table has in-frame clones only and misses some. Of approximately 350,000 clones listed, around 90% are singletons. The material sequenced was peripheral blood. The source of these receptors is a woman aged 25-40 years with COVID-19, enrolled during active disease.

This clone was picked up one time. This chain connects TRBV19 to TRBJ1-4; D gene uncertain. Trimming shortened V by 4 bases and J by 0 bases, and 6 bases separated the two germline ends. The CDR3 length is 14 residues. Germline V lookup: CDR1 LNHDA, CDR2 SQIVND (reference sequence). Written as DNA, the CDR3 is TGTGCCAGTAGTACAGTTGCAACTAATGAAAAACTGTTTTTT. Amino acid sequence: CASSTVATNEKLFF.

This chain uses TRBV5-1 with TRBJ1-2; the D gene is possibly TRBD1 (6 bases). V was shortened by 0 bases and J by 8 bases, with 17 bases between the two germline ends. The germline V gene encodes CDR1 SGHRS and CDR2 YFSETQ. The CDR3 extends over 15 amino acids. CDR3 amino acids: CASSLDGDITAGYTF. The CDR3 bases are TGCGCCAGCAGCTTGGATGGGGACATAACCGCCGGCTACACCTTC.

The V and J genes are TRBV3-1 (or the pseudogene TRBV3-2) and TRBJ2-7; D not resolved. Per the germline V gene, CDR1 is LGHDT and CDR2 is YNNKEL (reference sequence). This CDR3 contains 15 residues. Trimming removed 1 base at V and 2 bases at J, with 12 bases between. CDR3 DNA: TGTGCCAGCAGCCAAGGGCCTCAGGCAGCCTACGAGCAGTACGTC. Protein product: CASSQGPQAAYEQYV.

V gene TRBV4-2 combines with J gene TRBJ1-2; the match to TRBD1 covers 8 bases. The germline V gene has CDR1 LGHNA and CDR2 YNFKEQ. The CDR3 contains 13 residues. V lost 5 bases and J lost 4; bases outside the gene matches: 3. CDR3 region: CASSSDRGYGYTF. CDR3 nucleotides: TGTGCCAGCAGCTCCGACAGGGGCTATGGCTACACCTTC.

The chain is built from TRBV3-1 (or the pseudogene TRBV3-2) and TRBJ2-5; D unresolved. This CDR3 comprises 15 residues. Per germline, CDR1 LGHDT and CDR2 YNNKEL (reference sequence). V dropped 2 bases and J dropped 2 bases, with 12 bases sitting between them. In DNA form, the CDR3 reads TGTGCCAGCAGCCAACCCACCGTCGGGCAAGAGACCCAGTACTTC. Translating gives CASSQPTVGQETQYF.

The rearrangement joins TRBV28 to TRBJ2-5, with 13 bases matching TRBD2. The CDR3 consists of 17 residues. With V trimmed by 6 bases and J by 5 bases, 12 bases remained unmatched. CDR1 is MDHEN and CDR2 is SYDVKM in the germline V gene. The CDR3 DNA is TGTGCCAGCAGCGAAAACCGAGGGACTAGCGGGATGGAGACCCAGTACTTC. It is translated as CASSENRGTSGMETQYF.

The chain combines TRBV18 with TRBJ1-4; 8 bases match TRBD1. The CDR3 is 15 residues long. Germline CDR1 reads KGHSH; CDR2 reads LQKENI. V was pared by 3 bases and J by 8 bases, with 8 bases of the junction left unmatched. The CDR3 region has the DNA TGTGCCAGCTCACCCTACAGGGGGGATCAGGAAAAACTGTTTTTT. Translating gives CASSPYRGDQEKLFF.